One sample yielded the 22 T cell receptor beta chains listed below, sequenced in a study of a mutant IDH1 vaccine in newly diagnosed glioma. TCRdb's table, derived via immunoSEQ multiplex PCR, lists solely in-frame clones and lacks some. Of fewer than 85,000 clones detected, about 86% appear once; the ten largest clones hold under 3.5%. The time point is: baseline, week 1 (first vaccination visit). Treatment given: pre-vaccination baseline after standard-of-care therapy. The source was PBMCs, collected from a glioma patient treated with radiotherapy, temozolomide or both. These receptors were obtained from a man aged 30 to 45 with glioma.

The chain has TRBV10-3 and TRBJ2-3, with 9 bases aligning to TRBD2. The germline gives CDR1 ENHRY, CDR2 SYGVKD. With 7 bases clipped from V and 4 bases from J, the junction kept 6 bases outside the gene matches. This CDR3 comprises 14 residues. The CDR3 sequence: CAIKGRGGPDTQYF. CDR3 DNA sequence: TGTGCCATCAAGGGGCGGGGGGGCCCAGATACGCAGTATTTT.

V gene TRBV5-4 combines with J gene TRBJ2-5; 7 nucleotides match TRBD1. Germline V gene lookup returns CDR1 SGHNT and CDR2 YYREEE (reference sequence). The CDR3 is made up of 14 amino acids. J gave up 3 bases and V 0 bases, and 2 bases lay outside the gene matches. The CDR3 reads CASSLATGEETQYF. The CDR3 DNA follows: TGTGCCAGCAGCTTGGCAACAGGGGAAGAGACCCAGTACTTC.

The rearrangement joins TRBV9 to TRBJ2-7; TRBD2 matches at 14 bases. V lost 3 bases, J lost 6 bases, and 5 bases stayed unmatched. The CDR3 is 15 amino acids. Germline V gives CDR1 SGDLS, CDR2 YYNGEE. The CDR3 here is CASSARLAGGFEQYF. The CDR3 DNA follows: TGTGCCAGCAGCGCGCGACTAGCGGGGGGGTTCGAGCAGTACTTC.

This clone was counted between two and nine times. This chain connects TRBV11-3 to TRBJ2-2, with D unclear. This CDR3 comprises 15 residues. Trimming left V 1 base short and J 1 base short, with 7 bases between. Germline CDR1 reads SGHNT; CDR2 reads YENEEA. The CDR3 sequence: CASSLGAVNTGELFF. The DNA for the CDR3 is TGTGCCAGCAGCTTAGGCGCGGTGAACACCGGGGAGCTGTTTTTT.

The gene calls are TRBV19 and TRBJ1-6; D is undetermined. CDR1 LNHDA and CDR2 SQIVND come from the germline V gene (reference sequence). V dropped 6 bases and J dropped 5 bases, with 14 bases sitting between them. This CDR3 spans 15 amino acids. The CDR3 loop is CASRRRVQDNSPLHF. As DNA, the CDR3 is TGTGCCAGTAGAAGGAGGGTTCAAGATAATTCACCCCTCCACTTT.

The rearrangement links TRBV11-2 to TRBJ1-6; D is perhaps TRBD1 (5 bases). CDR3 size: 13 residues. Germline CDR1 and CDR2: SGHAT and FQNNGV. V was shortened by 1 base and J by 15 bases, with 13 bases between the two germline ends. CDR3 amino acids: CASSLGAGSVLHF. As DNA, the CDR3 is TGTGCCAGCAGCTTAGGAGCAGGGTCAGTCCTCCACTTT.

This rearrangement joins TRBV5-6 to TRBJ2-7; the D is unclear. There are 15 residues in the CDR3. Germline CDR1 is SGHDT and CDR2 is YYEEEE. V shed 0 bases and J shed 3 bases, with 13 bases lying between them. The CDR3 region is CASSLEIALVYEQYF. The CDR3 nucleotides are TGTGCCAGCAGCTTGGAGATTGCATTGGTCTACGAGCAGTACTTC. Together with reference TRBV5-6 and TRBJ2-7, the CDR3 gives the full variable domain: DAGVTQSPTHLIKTRGQQVTLRCSPKSGHDTVSWYQQALGQGPQFIFQYYEEEERQRGNFPDRFSGHQFPNYSSELNVNALLLGDSALYLCASSLEIALVYEQYFGPGTRLTVT.

Concerning this clone itself: One end of the junction varies from germline; a read error may be responsible. The chain joins TRBV2 to TRBJ1-6; D is unresolved. CDR1 and CDR2 (germline): SNHLY, FYNNEI. This CDR3 has 14 residues. This CDR3 reads CASSGGLGNSPLHF. DNA of the CDR3: TGTGCCAGCAGTGGAGGACTGGGTAATTCGCCCCTCCACTTT.

The rearrangement uses TRBV5-6 and TRBJ1-1, with no clear D. The germline gives CDR1 SGHDT, CDR2 YYEEEE. The CDR3 loop spans 14 amino acids. V was pared by 0 bases and J by 3 bases, with 9 bases between. As DNA, the CDR3 is TGTGCCAGCAGCTTGGGACGGTCTGACACTGAAGCTTTCTTT. Translated: CASSLGRSDTEAFF.

The chain uses TRBV29-1 and TRBJ2-2, with D perhaps assigned TRBD1 or TRBD2 (5 bases each). The germline V gene has CDR1 SQVTM and CDR2 ANQGSEA. The CDR3 is made up of 14 amino acids. Trimming shortened V by 7 bases and J by 0 bases, and 12 bases separated the two germline ends. CDR3 DNA sequence: TGCAGCGGAGCACTGGGGGCGAACACCGGGGAGCTGTTTTTT. Protein product: CSGALGANTGELFF.

The V gene is TRBV5-6, the J gene TRBJ1-2; D unclear. The CDR3 length is 12 residues. CDR1 and CDR2 from the germline V gene are SGHDT and YYEEEE. The V and J ends lost 1 base and 5 bases respectively, with 6 bases between them. For the CDR3, the DNA is TGTGCCAGCAGCTTGACTGCTTATGGCTACACCTTC. As protein: CASSLTAYGYTF.

V gene TRBV7-9 combines with J gene TRBJ1-2; D ambiguous. The germline V gene encodes CDR1 SEHNR and CDR2 FQNEAQ (reference sequence). Trimming shortened V by 6 bases and J by 2 bases, and 10 bases separated the two germline ends. The CDR3 is made up of 13 amino acids. CDR3: CASRGESNYGYTF. The CDR3 nucleotides are TGTGCCAGCAGGGGAGAGTCCAACTATGGCTACACCTTC.

The chain recombines TRBV19 with TRBJ2-1; D is uncertain. The CDR3 totals 12 residues. Germline-derived CDR1 and CDR2 are LNHDA and SQIVND (reference sequence). Trimming removed 5 bases at V and 4 bases at J, with 6 bases between. CDR3 DNA: TGTGCCAGTAGTCTAGGGTACAATGAGCAGTTCTTC. Translating it yields CASSLGYNEQFF.

V gene TRBV6-4 combines with J gene TRBJ2-2; perhaps TRBD1 as D (6 bases). Germline values: CDR1 MRHNA, CDR2 SNTAGT. CDR3 size: 13 residues. Trimming shortened V by 7 bases and J by 3 bases, and 9 bases separated the two germline ends. DNA of the CDR3: TGTGCCAGCAAGAACAGGGACACCGGGGAGCTGTTTTTT. It yields the protein CASKNRDTGELFF.

This clone was counted between two and nine times. The rearrangement links TRBV14 to TRBJ1-1, with D perhaps TRBD1 (5 bases). V lost 1 base to trimming and J lost 12 bases, with 12 bases between them. Germline loops: CDR1 SGHDN, CDR2 FVKESK. This CDR3 spans 12 amino acids. CDR3 loop: CASSQVNRQTFF. The CDR3 bases are TGTGCCAGCAGCCAAGTAAACAGGCAGACTTTCTTT.

The chain combines TRBV28 with TRBJ2-1, with D possibly matching TRBD1 (6 bases). This CDR3 is built from 16 residues. The V and J ends lost 3 bases and 7 bases respectively, with 19 bases between them. Germline V gives CDR1 MDHEN, CDR2 SYDVKM. This chain's CDR3 is CASSFRQGLIRNEQFF. The CDR3 nucleotides read TGTGCCAGCAGTTTCCGTCAGGGGTTGATTAGAAATGAGCAGTTCTTC. Combining the CDR3 with reference TRBV28 and TRBJ2-1 gives the whole variable domain DVKVTQSSRYLVKRTGEKVFLECVQDMDHENMFWYRQDPGLGLRLIYFSYDVKMKEKGDIPEGYSVSREKKERFSLILESASTNQTSMYLCASSFRQGLIRNEQFFGPGTRLTVL.

A single count supports this clone. The chain links TRBV4-1 to TRBJ1-2; D might be TRBD1 (5 bases). V was cut by 3 bases and J by 6 bases, with 20 bases left in between. In germline, CDR1 is MGHRA, CDR2 YSYEKL. This CDR3 comprises 16 residues. The CDR3 nucleotides read TGCGCCAGCAGCCATGCTATTATGGGGGTTAGAAATGGCTACACCTTC. Translating gives CASSHAIMGVRNGYTF.

The V gene is TRBV5-1, the J gene TRBJ2-5; the D gene is possibly TRBD1 (6 bases). This CDR3 has 16 residues. Trimming removed 0 bases at V and 5 bases at J, with 17 bases between. Germline V gene sequence: CDR1 SGHRS, CDR2 YFSETQ. The CDR3 region has the DNA TGCGCCAGCAGCTTGGCCATTACAGGGTTCGGGGAGACCCAGTACTTC. Translation: CASSLAITGFGETQYF.

V gene TRBV30 combines with J gene TRBJ1-6, with 9 nucleotides matching TRBD1. V was clipped by 4 bases and J by 9 bases; unmatched bases: 7. The germline CDR1 and CDR2 sequences are GTSNPN and SVGIG (reference sequence). This CDR3 contains 14 residues. The CDR3 loop reads CAWKVGTGFSPLHF. CDR3 coding DNA: TGTGCCTGGAAAGTCGGGACAGGGTTTTCACCCCTCCACTTT. The full variable domain, completed using reference TRBV30 and TRBJ1-6, is SQTIHQWPATLVQPVGSPLSLECTVEGTSNPNLYWYRQAAGRGLQLLFYSVGIGQISSEVPQNLSASRPQDRQFILSSKKLLLSDSGFYLCAWKVGTGFSPLHFGNGTRLTVT.

The chain links TRBV28 to TRBJ1-4; no clear D gene. Between the trimmed V and J ends, which lost 8 bases and 0 bases, there was a span of 7 bases. This CDR3 is built from 13 residues. Germline V gives CDR1 MDHEN, CDR2 SYDVKM. The CDR3 loop is CASSSPTNEKLFF. CDR3 nucleotide sequence: TGTGCCAGCTCCTCCCCAACTAATGAAAAACTGTTTTTT.

V usage is TRBV14 and J usage is TRBJ2-3; D not resolved. V lost 0 bases and J 8 bases, leaving 12 bases between the germline ends. Germline CDR1 and CDR2: SGHDN and FVKESK. This CDR3 is built from 14 residues. The CDR3 nucleotides are TGTGCCAGCAGCCAAGACCTCTCCGGAAGTACGCAGTATTTT. This translates into CASSQDLSGSTQYF.

The V call is TRBV5-1, the J call TRBJ2-1; D is possibly TRBD1 or TRBD2 (5 bases each). V lost 4 bases and J lost 0, with 17 bases in between. The length of the CDR3 is 17 residues. Germline-derived CDR1 and CDR2 are SGHRS and YFSETQ. CDR3 sequence: CASSIWTGTFSYNEQFF. The CDR3 DNA sequence: TGCGCCAGCAGCATCTGGACGGGGACCTTCTCCTACAATGAGCAGTTCTTC.